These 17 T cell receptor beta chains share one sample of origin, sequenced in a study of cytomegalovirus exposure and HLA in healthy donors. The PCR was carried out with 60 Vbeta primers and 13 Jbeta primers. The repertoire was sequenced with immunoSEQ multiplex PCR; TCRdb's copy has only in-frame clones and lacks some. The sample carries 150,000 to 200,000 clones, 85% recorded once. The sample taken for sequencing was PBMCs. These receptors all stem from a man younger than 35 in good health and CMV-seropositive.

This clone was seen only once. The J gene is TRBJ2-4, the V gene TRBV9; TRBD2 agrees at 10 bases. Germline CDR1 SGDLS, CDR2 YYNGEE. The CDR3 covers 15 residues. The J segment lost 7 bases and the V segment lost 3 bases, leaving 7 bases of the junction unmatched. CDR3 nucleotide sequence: TGTGCCAGCAGCGGGAGCGGGGGGGTAGAGAACATTCAGTACTTC. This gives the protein CASSGSGGVENIQYF.

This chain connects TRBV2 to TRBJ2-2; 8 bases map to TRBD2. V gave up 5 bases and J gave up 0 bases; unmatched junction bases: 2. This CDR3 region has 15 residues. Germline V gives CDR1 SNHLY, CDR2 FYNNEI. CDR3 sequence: CASSIAGSNTGELFF. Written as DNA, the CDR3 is TGTGCCAGCAGTATAGCGGGATCGAACACCGGGGAGCTGTTTTTT.

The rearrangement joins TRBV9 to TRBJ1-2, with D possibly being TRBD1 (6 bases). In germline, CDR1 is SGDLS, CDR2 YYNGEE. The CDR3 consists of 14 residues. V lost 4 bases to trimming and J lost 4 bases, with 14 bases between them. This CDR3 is CASSLGGGGYGYTF. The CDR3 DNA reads TGTGCCAGCAGCTTAGGAGGGGGTGGCTATGGCTACACCTTC.

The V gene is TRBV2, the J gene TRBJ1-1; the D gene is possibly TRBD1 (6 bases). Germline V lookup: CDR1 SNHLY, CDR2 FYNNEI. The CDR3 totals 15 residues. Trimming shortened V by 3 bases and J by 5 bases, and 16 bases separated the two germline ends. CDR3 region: CASSEGQGSGTEAFF. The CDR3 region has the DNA TGTGCCAGCAGTGAGGGCCAGGGGAGTGGGACTGAAGCTTTCTTT.

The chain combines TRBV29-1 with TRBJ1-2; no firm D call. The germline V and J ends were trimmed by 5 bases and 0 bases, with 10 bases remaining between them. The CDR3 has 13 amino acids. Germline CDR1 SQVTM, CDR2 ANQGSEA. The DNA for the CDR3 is TGCAGCGTTACCTTCGGGTCTAACTATGGCTACACCTTC. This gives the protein CSVTFGSNYGYTF.

CDR3 sequence reads: CASRLAGGRYEQYF. CDR3 coding DNA: TGTGCCAGCAGGCTAGCGGGGGGGCGGTACGAGCAGTACTTC. V is TRBV6-1 and J is TRBJ2-7, with 12 bases identical to TRBD2. Trimming took 6 bases from V and 4 from J; bases not matched to a gene: 4. CDR3 length: 14 amino acids. Per the germline V gene, CDR1 is MNHNS and CDR2 is SASEGT.

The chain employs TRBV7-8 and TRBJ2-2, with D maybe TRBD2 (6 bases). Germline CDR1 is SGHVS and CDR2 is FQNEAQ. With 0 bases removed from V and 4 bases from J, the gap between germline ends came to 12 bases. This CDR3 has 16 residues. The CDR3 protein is CASSLAAGSFTGELFF. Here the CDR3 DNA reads TGTGCCAGCAGCTTAGCGGCGGGGTCCTTCACCGGGGAGCTGTTTTTT.

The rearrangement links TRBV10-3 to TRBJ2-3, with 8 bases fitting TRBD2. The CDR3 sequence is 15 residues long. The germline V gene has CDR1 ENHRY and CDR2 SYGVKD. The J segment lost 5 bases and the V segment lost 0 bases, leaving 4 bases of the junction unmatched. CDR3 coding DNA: TGTGCCATCAGTGAGTCGATTGCGGGGGGAGATACGCAGTATTTT. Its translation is CAISESIAGGDTQYF.

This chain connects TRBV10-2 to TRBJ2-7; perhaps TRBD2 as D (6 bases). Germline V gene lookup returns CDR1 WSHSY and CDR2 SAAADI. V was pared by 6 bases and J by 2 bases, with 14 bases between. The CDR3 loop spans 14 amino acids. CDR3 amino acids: CASRGASVAYEQYF. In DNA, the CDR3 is TGCGCCAGCAGAGGGGCTAGCGTAGCCTACGAGCAGTACTTC.

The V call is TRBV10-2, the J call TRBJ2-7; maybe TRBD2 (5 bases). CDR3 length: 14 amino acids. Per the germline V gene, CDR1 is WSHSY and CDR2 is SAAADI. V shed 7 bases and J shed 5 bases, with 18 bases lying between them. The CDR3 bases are TGCGCCAGCAAAGGACCGGGGTCCTTTGACGAGCAGTACTTC. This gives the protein CASKGPGSFDEQYF.

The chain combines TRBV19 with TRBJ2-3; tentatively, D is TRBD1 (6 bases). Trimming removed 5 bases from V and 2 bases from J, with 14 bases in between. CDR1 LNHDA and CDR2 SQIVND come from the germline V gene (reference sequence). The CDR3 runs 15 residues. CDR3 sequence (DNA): TGTGCCAGTAGTGACAGACAGGACCTCACAGATACGCAGTATTTT. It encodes CASSDRQDLTDTQYF.

In nucleotides, the CDR3 is TGTGCCAGCAGATTCGGACAGGGGGCAGGAGATACGCAGTATTTT. Translated: CASRFGQGAGDTQYF. V gene TRBV6-1 combines with J gene TRBJ2-3; 11 bases line up with TRBD1. The V gene's germline CDR1 is MNHNS and CDR2 SASEGT. The CDR3 has 15 amino acids. Losses at the gene ends were 6 bases for V and 5 bases for J; bases not matched to a gene: 7.

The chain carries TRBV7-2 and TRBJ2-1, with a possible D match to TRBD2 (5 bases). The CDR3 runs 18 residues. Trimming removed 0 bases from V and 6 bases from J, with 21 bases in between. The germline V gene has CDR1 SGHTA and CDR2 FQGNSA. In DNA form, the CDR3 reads TGTGCCAGCAGCTTAGCGTACTCCGGGGTAGGCTCTGTCAATGAGCAGTTCTTC. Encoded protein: CASSLAYSGVGSVNEQFF.

This CDR3 is CASSQGLGRIDQPQHF. The CDR3 bases are TGTGCCAGCAGCCAGGGATTGGGAAGGATCGATCAGCCCCAGCATTTT. The rearrangement uses TRBV7-2 and TRBJ1-5; a weak D match, TRBD1 (5 bases). Trimming took 5 bases from V and 5 from J, leaving 19 bases between them. The CDR3 covers 16 residues. CDR1 is SGHTA and CDR2 is FQGNSA in the germline V gene.

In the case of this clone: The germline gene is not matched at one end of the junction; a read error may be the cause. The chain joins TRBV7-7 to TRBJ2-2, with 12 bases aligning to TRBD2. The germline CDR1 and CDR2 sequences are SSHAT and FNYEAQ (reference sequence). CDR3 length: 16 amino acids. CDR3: CASSLTSGGYTGELFF. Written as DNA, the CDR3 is TGTGCTAGCAGCCTTACTAGCGGGGGGTACACCGGGGAGCTGTTTTTT. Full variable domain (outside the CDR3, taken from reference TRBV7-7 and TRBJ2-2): GAGVSQSPRYKVTKRGQDVTLRCDPISSHATLYWYQQALGQGPEFLTYFNYEAQPDKSGLPSDRFSAERPEGSISTLTIQRTEQRDSAMYRCASSLTSGGYTGELFFGEGSRLTVL.

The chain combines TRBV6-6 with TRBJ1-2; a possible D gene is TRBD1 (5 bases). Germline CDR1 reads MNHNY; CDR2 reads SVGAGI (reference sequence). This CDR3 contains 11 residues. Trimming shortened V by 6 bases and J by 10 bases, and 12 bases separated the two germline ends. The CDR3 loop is CASRPQGAYTF. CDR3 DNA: TGTGCCAGCAGACCCCAGGGTGCCTACACCTTC.

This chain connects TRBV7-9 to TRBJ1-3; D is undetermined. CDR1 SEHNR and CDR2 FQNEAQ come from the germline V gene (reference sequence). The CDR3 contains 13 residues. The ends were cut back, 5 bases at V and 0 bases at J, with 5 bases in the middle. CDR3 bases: TGTGCCAGCAGCCCCATCTCTGGAAACACCATATATTTT. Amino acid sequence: CASSPISGNTIYF. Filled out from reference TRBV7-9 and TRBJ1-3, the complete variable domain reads DTGVSQNPRHKITKRGQNVTFRCDPISEHNRLYWYRQTLGQGPEFLTYFQNEAQLEKSRLLSDRFSAERPKGSFSTLEIQRTEQGDSAMYLCASSPISGNTIYFGEGSWLTVV.